The next 31 T cell receptor beta chains were all read from a single sample in a study of CD8+ T cells in alopecia areata. The treatment: oral pan-JAK inhibitor, 5-10 mg twice daily. The sequencing template was cDNA reverse transcribed from extracted RNA. TCRdb's copy holds only in-frame clones and misses some; the assay was immunoSEQ multiplex PCR. The profile shows more than 90,000 clones, under 60% of them singletons. The starting material was CD8+ T cells sorted from blood, obtained at week 24, from a patient treated with tofacitinib. The receptor set was obtained from a human donor with alopecia areata.

This chain connects TRBV30 to TRBJ1-2; D ambiguous. The CDR3 totals 14 residues. Trimming removed 3 bases from V and 5 bases from J, with 16 bases in between. The germline gives CDR1 GTSNPN, CDR2 SVGIG (reference sequence). The CDR3 bases are TGTGCCTGGAGGCCCCGGTCAGGAGGGTATGGCTACACCTTC. Encoded protein: CAWRPRSGGYGYTF.

This clone was counted a few times. This rearrangement joins TRBV21-1 to TRBJ2-1; the DNA was not used to check the table's D call, TRBD2. TRBV21-1 corresponds to a pseudogene. There are 16 residues in the CDR3. CDR3 sequence (DNA): TGTGCCAGCAGCAAAGCCTATAGCGGGGGAGCCTGTGGGCAGTTCTTC. Translated: CASSKAYSGGACGQFF.

This rearrangement joins TRBV7-3 to TRBJ1-1; tentative D call: TRBD1 (6 bases). CDR1 is SGHTA, CDR2 FQGTGA, per germline. The CDR3 length is 12 residues. Trimming took off 3 bases at V and 4 bases at J, with 6 bases between the two ends. CDR3 sequence: CASSLTGTEAFF. For the CDR3, the DNA is TGTGCCAGCAGCTTGACAGGCACTGAAGCTTTCTTT.

The chain links TRBV25-1 to TRBJ1-1; the D is unclear. There are 14 residues in the CDR3. From germline, CDR1 is MGHDK and CDR2 SYGVNS. V lost 0 bases to trimming and J lost 0 bases, with 5 bases between them. The CDR3 is CASSEYEMNTEAFF. The CDR3 DNA follows: TGTGCCAGCAGTGAATACGAAATGAACACTGAAGCTTTCTTT.

This chain connects TRBV29-1 to TRBJ2-5, with 8 bases identical to TRBD2. Trimming at V came to 6 bases and at J to 2 bases, leaving 8 bases not matched to a gene. The CDR3 loop spans 14 amino acids. Per germline, CDR1 SQVTM and CDR2 ANQGSEA. The CDR3 loop reads CSVAGGDLQETQYF. Written as DNA, the CDR3 is TGCAGCGTCGCCGGGGGGGATTTACAAGAGACCCAGTACTTC.

The chain links TRBV25-1 to TRBJ1-5, with D tentatively TRBD1 (5 bases). Trimming took off 5 bases at V and 4 bases at J, with 15 bases between the two ends. Germline V gives CDR1 MGHDK, CDR2 SYGVNS. The CDR3 extends over 15 amino acids. CDR3: CASSPGGGGNQPQHF. DNA for the CDR3: TGTGCCAGCAGTCCTGGGGGTGGCGGTAATCAGCCCCAGCATTTT.

The chain couples TRBV19 to TRBJ1-2; no firm D call. Trimming left V 6 bases short and J 2 bases short, with 16 bases between. Germline CDR1 and CDR2: LNHDA and SQIVND (reference sequence). This CDR3 has 15 amino acids. The chain's CDR3 is CASSPSRGWNYGYTF. The CDR3 coding sequence is TGTGCCAGTAGCCCATCCCGGGGATGGAACTATGGCTACACCTTC.

This clone was counted only a few times. The rearrangement uses TRBV29-1 and TRBJ2-7; perhaps TRBD1 as D (5 bases). The CDR3 is made up of 13 amino acids. The germline V gene has CDR1 SQVTM and CDR2 ANQGSEA. V dropped 0 bases and J dropped 2 bases, with 8 bases sitting between them. The CDR3 DNA follows: TGCAGCGTTGAAGAGGGGCCGGCCTACGAGCAGTACTTC. Amino acids: CSVEEGPAYEQYF.

This rearrangement joins TRBV5-6 to TRBJ2-1; D gene uncertain. Germline assignment: CDR1 SGHDT and CDR2 YYEEEE. V was cut by 6 bases and J by 8 bases, with 18 bases left in between. The CDR3 extends over 14 amino acids. In DNA form, the CDR3 reads TGTGCCAGCACCCCCTTCATAAGGGTAGATGAGCAGTTCTTC. Amino acid sequence: CASTPFIRVDEQFF.

The chain recombines TRBV6-1 with TRBJ1-5, with D maybe TRBD1 (5 bases). V dropped 8 bases and J dropped 9 bases, with 23 bases sitting between them. The CDR3 spans 15 residues. Germline V gene lookup returns CDR1 MNHNS and CDR2 SASEGT. CDR3 DNA: TGTGCCAGCCAAGCAGGCCCGGGGACCCGATCGCCCCAGCATTTT. Residues: CASQAGPGTRSPQHF.

This clone has just a few counts. The chain is built from TRBV2 and TRBJ1-5; 7 positions agree with TRBD1. Germline CDR1 and CDR2: SNHLY and FYNNEI. After removal of 4 bases from V and 2 bases from J, the junction contained 5 bases not matched to a gene. The CDR3 consists of 15 residues. The DNA for the CDR3 is TGTGCCAGCAGTGGGCAGGGGGATCGCAATCAGCCCCAGCATTTT. Translating gives CASSGQGDRNQPQHF.

This clone was counted only a few times. The chain links TRBV4-1 to TRBJ2-7; 7 nucleotides agree with TRBD1. Germline values: CDR1 MGHRA, CDR2 YSYEKL. This CDR3 region has 15 residues. The V and J ends lost 4 bases and 3 bases, in that order; junction bases with no gene match: 9. The CDR3 coding sequence is TGCGCCAGCAGCCCTTCCCGAGGGGACAGCTACGAGCAGTACTTC. This codes for CASSPSRGDSYEQYF.

The V call is TRBV7-9, the J call TRBJ2-1; weak D call: TRBD2 (6 bases). Germline CDR1 SEHNR, CDR2 FQNEAQ (reference sequence). CDR3 length: 11 amino acids. The V and J ends lost 4 bases and 8 bases respectively, with 6 bases between them. CDR3 amino acids: CASSWGDEQFF. Written as DNA, the CDR3 is TGTGCCAGCAGCTGGGGGGATGAGCAGTTCTTC.

V gene TRBV2 combines with J gene TRBJ2-3, with 10 bases lining up with TRBD2. CDR1 is SNHLY and CDR2 is FYNNEI in the germline V gene. The CDR3 covers 14 residues. CDR3 residues: CAHLGTSVTDTQYF. The CDR3 DNA reads as TGTGCTCACTTGGGGACTAGCGTAACAGATACGCAGTATTTT.

In its sample, this clone was seen a few times. The rearrangement joins TRBV5-4 to TRBJ2-3; D remains ambiguous. The CDR3 contains 14 residues. V lost 7 bases and J 0 bases, leaving 12 bases between the germline ends. Germline V lookup: CDR1 SGHNT, CDR2 YYREEE (reference sequence). The CDR3 region has the DNA TGTGCCAGCTGGGCGGCGACTAGCACAGATACGCAGTATTTT. Protein product: CASWAATSTDTQYF.

The chain is built from TRBV9 and TRBJ1-4; D gene uncertain. Between the trimmed V and J ends, which lost 4 bases and 8 bases, there was a span of 9 bases. CDR1 SGDLS and CDR2 YYNGEE come from the germline V gene. The CDR3 length is 12 residues. In nucleotides, the CDR3 is TGTGCCAGCAGCTCATCGGGGGAAAAACTGTTTTTT. Its translation is CASSSSGEKLFF.

This clone was observed a handful of times. V and J are TRBV30 and TRBJ2-1; D might be TRBD2 (5 bases). CDR3 length equals 14 residues. Trimming stripped 4 bases from V and 4 bases from J, with 14 bases between. Germline lookup yields CDR1 GTSNPN and CDR2 SVGIG (reference sequence). The CDR3 bases are TGTGCCTGGAACCCCAGCGGACTTTACAATGAGCAGTTCTTC. Protein: CAWNPSGLYNEQFF.

This rearrangement joins TRBV30 to TRBJ1-1, with unresolved D. Trimming removed 0 bases from V and 5 bases from J, with 10 bases in between. The CDR3 is 13 residues long. Per germline, CDR1 GTSNPN and CDR2 SVGIG (reference sequence). In DNA, the CDR3 is TGTGCCTGGAGTGTACAAGAGGTAACTGAAGCTTTCTTT. Residues: CAWSVQEVTEAFF.

This clone showed up just once. CDR3: CASSEGRGRESGYTF. As DNA, the CDR3 is TGTGCCAGCAGTGAGGGCAGGGGGCGAGAGTCCGGCTACACCTTC. The chain joins TRBV2 to TRBJ1-2; the match to TRBD1 covers 8 bases. Germline trimming cut 3 bases from V and 8 bases from J; bases unmatched to any gene: 11. Per germline, CDR1 SNHLY and CDR2 FYNNEI. This CDR3 has 15 amino acids.

This chain connects TRBV6-5 to TRBJ2-4; maybe TRBD2 (6 bases). The CDR3 is made up of 12 amino acids. The ends were cut back, 5 bases at V and 13 bases at J, with 15 bases in the middle. Per the germline V gene, CDR1 is MNHEY and CDR2 is SVGAGI. The CDR3 reads CASSPSGVAQYF. In nucleotides, the CDR3 is TGTGCCAGCAGTCCCTCGGGGGTCGCACAGTACTTC.

With regard to this clone: Other DNA variants within this sample encode the same CDR3. This rearrangement joins TRBV15 to TRBJ2-5, with D tentatively TRBD1 (5 bases). Germline CDR1 is LNHNV and CDR2 is YYDKDF (reference sequence). V lost 0 bases to trimming and J lost 4 bases, with 6 bases between them. CDR3 length: 13 amino acids. This chain's CDR3 is CATSRDRGETQYF. The CDR3 DNA reads as TGTGCCACCAGCAGAGATAGGGGAGAGACCCAGTACTTC.

This clone was seen a few times. The chain combines TRBV5-8 with TRBJ1-6; D not certain. This CDR3 contains 17 residues. Per the germline V gene, CDR1 is SGHTS and CDR2 is YDEGEE. The V end lost 0 bases, the J end lost 0 bases, and 10 bases lay between the germline ends. In DNA form, the CDR3 reads TGTGCCAGCAGCTTGGCCTTAAGGAGCTCCTATAATTCACCCCTCCACTTT. Amino acid sequence: CASSLALRSSYNSPLHF.

This clone was counted between two and nine times. The chain carries TRBV7-8 and TRBJ1-2, with D maybe TRBD1 (6 bases). Germline CDR1 and CDR2: SGHVS and FQNEAQ. This CDR3 has 13 residues. V shed 2 bases and J shed 7 bases, with 11 bases lying between them. The DNA for the CDR3 is TGTGCCAGCAGCTTACCAGGGGTGGCTGGCTACACCTTC. Amino acids: CASSLPGVAGYTF.

This sequence joins TRBV4-3 and TRBJ1-1, with 7 bases lining up with TRBD1. The CDR3 consists of 17 residues. The ends lost 1 base at V and 1 base at J; junction bases unmatched: 9. Per the germline V gene, CDR1 is LGHNA and CDR2 is YSLEER. The CDR3 DNA reads as TGCGCCAGCAGCCAAGGCCACGCAGGGGGGCCGAACACTGAAGCTTTCTTT. The encoded protein is CASSQGHAGGPNTEAFF.

V is TRBV19 and J is TRBJ2-1; 12 nucleotides agree with TRBD1. This CDR3 comprises 16 residues. After removal of 4 bases from V and 10 bases from J, the junction contained 11 bases not matched to a gene. CDR1 is LNHDA, CDR2 SQIVND, per germline (reference sequence). CDR3 nucleotides: TGTGCCAGTAGTACCGGGACAGGGGGCCTCAGGGAAGAGCAGTTCTTC. Translating gives CASSTGTGGLREEQFF.

This clone turned up a few times. The chain couples TRBV30 to TRBJ2-1, with 12 bases aligning to TRBD1. Germline CDR1 reads GTSNPN; CDR2 reads SVGIG (reference sequence). CDR3 length: 13 amino acids. Unmatched junction bases numbered 6, after V lost 6 bases and J lost 9 bases. The CDR3 nucleotides read TGTGCCTGCGGGACAGGGGGCGGCGGTGAGCAGTTCTTC. Translating gives CACGTGGGGEQFF.

The chain carries TRBV5-1 and TRBJ2-3, with TRBD2 as a possible D gene (6 bases). V lost 1 base and J lost 1, with 13 bases in between. The CDR3 is 16 residues long. Germline V gene data show CDR1 as SGHRS and CDR2 as YFSETQ. The CDR3 protein is CASSLISGVRTDTQYF. CDR3 DNA sequence: TGCGCCAGCAGCTTGATCTCGGGAGTCCGCACAGATACGCAGTATTTT.

The genes are TRBV7-9 and TRBJ2-3; the match to TRBD1 covers 9 bases. CDR1 is SEHNR and CDR2 is FQNEAQ in the germline V gene (reference sequence). This CDR3 comprises 17 residues. J was trimmed by 1 base and V by 6 bases; bases with no gene match: 11. The chain's CDR3 is CASSPTGTGIGTDTQYF. DNA for the CDR3: TGTGCCAGCAGTCCTACCGGGACAGGGATTGGCACAGATACGCAGTATTTT.

The chain links TRBV19 to TRBJ1-2, with a tentative D call TRBD1 (5 bases). V was trimmed by 3 bases and J by 3 bases, leaving 14 bases between them. The CDR3 sequence is 15 residues long. CDR1 and CDR2 from the germline V gene are LNHDA and SQIVND (reference sequence). CDR3 protein: CASSIGGAPDYGYTF. In nucleotides, the CDR3 is TGTGCCAGTAGTATTGGGGGTGCTCCAGACTATGGCTACACCTTC.

The chain combines TRBV5-1 with TRBJ2-2; 8 nucleotides line up with TRBD1. Trimming removed 6 bases from V and 4 bases from J; junction bases left unmatched: 2. Germline lookup yields CDR1 SGHRS and CDR2 YFSETQ. The CDR3 runs 13 residues. The CDR3 DNA reads as TGCGCCAGCAACGACAGGGGCACCGGGGAGCTGTTTTTT. It translates to CASNDRGTGELFF.

The chain recombines TRBV2 with TRBJ2-1, with 10 bases fitting TRBD2. The germline CDR1 and CDR2 sequences are SNHLY and FYNNEI. This CDR3 is 16 amino acids long. V dropped 1 base and J dropped 3; count of bases not matched to a gene: 3. CDR3 protein: CASSEDPSGSYNEQFF. The CDR3 DNA is TGTGCCAGCAGTGAAGACCCTAGCGGGAGCTACAATGAGCAGTTCTTC.